This TCR beta chain stems from a study of OX40 agonist ivuxolimab in advanced cancers. About the research overall: Ivuxolimab is an agonistic anti-OX40 (CD134) antibody, and patients were treated with it. Averaging about 60 years in age, with a range of roughly 20 to 80, the cohort was 80% to 90% male.

In germline, CDR1 is MGHRA, CDR2 YSYEKL. V gave up 4 bases and J gave up 1 base, with 12 bases separating them. This CDR3 is built from 15 residues. This clone was seen once. This specimen includes other DNA sequences encoding the same CDR3. Assay used: immunoSEQ multiplex PCR; TCRdb lists only in-frame clones, some missing. The table includes 55,000 to 85,000 clones, around nine tenths detected once. This material consisted of CD4+ or CD8+ T cells sorted from blood, taken in a trial of the OX40 agonist ivuxolimab. V is TRBV4-1 and J is TRBJ2-3; the D is unclear. The clonotype comes from an adult with an advanced solid tumor such as melanoma, head and neck, liver or kidney cancer. The CDR3 sequence is CASSLGPQGTDTQYF. The CDR3 nucleotides are TGCGCCAGCAGCCTTGGCCCCCAGGGCACAGATACGCAGTATTTT.